A single sample is the source of the 28 T cell receptor beta chains below, sequenced in a study of blood T cell repertoires in COVID-19. Assay: immunoSEQ multiplex PCR; the TCRdb copy retains only in-frame clones and omits some. The sample carries approximately 77,000 clones, less than 85% recorded once. Material for sequencing was peripheral blood. The receptors derive from a woman aged 70-85 years with acute or convalescent COVID-19.

J is TRBJ1-4 and V is TRBV7-2, with 7 bases matching TRBD1. V lost 5 bases to trimming and J lost 3 bases; unmatched junction nucleotides: 3. The CDR3 is 14 residues long. Germline CDR1 reads SGHTA; CDR2 reads FQGNSA. The CDR3 nucleotides are TGTGCCAGCAGCCTCGGGACAGCTAATGAAAAACTGTTTTTT. It specifies CASSLGTANEKLFF.

The table lists this clone with a few counts. The chain couples TRBV7-6 to TRBJ1-6; 12 bases agree with TRBD1. V was clipped by 5 bases and J by 9 bases; unmatched bases: 8. The germline V gene has CDR1 SGHVS and CDR2 FNYEAQ. This CDR3 spans 16 amino acids. CDR3 sequence reads: CASSMAGTGGGSPLHF. Written as DNA, the CDR3 is TGTGCCAGCAGCATGGCCGGGACAGGGGGCGGTTCACCCCTCCACTTT.

This chain joins TRBV5-5 and TRBJ1-2, with 12 bases that match TRBD1. The germline V gene has CDR1 SGHKS and CDR2 YYEKEE (reference sequence). The CDR3 extends over 15 amino acids. The J segment lost 5 bases and the V segment lost 4 bases, leaving 6 bases of the junction unmatched. The CDR3 DNA reads as TGTGCCAGCAGCCGGGACAGGGGGCGGAGGTATGGCTACACCTTC. The encoded protein is CASSRDRGRRYGYTF. The complete variable domain, with remaining parts taken from reference TRBV5-5 and TRBJ1-2, reads DAGVTQSPTHLIKTRGQQVTLRCSPISGHKSVSWYQQVLGQGPQFIFQYYEKEERGRGNFPDRFSARQFPNYSSELNVNALLLGDSALYLCASSRDRGRRYGYTFGSGTRLTVV.

Remarks on this clone: The junction does not match germline at one end; this may be a read error. The chain carries TRBV5-4 and TRBJ2-6; D is perhaps TRBD1 (5 bases). The CDR3 runs to 15 residues. Per germline, CDR1 SGHNT and CDR2 YYREEE (reference sequence). The CDR3 region has the DNA TGTGCCAGCACCCTAGACACCTCTGGGGCTAACGTCCTGACTTTC. This codes for CASTLDTSGANVLTF.

The chain employs TRBV19 and TRBJ1-2; TRBD1 aligns across 11 bases. The CDR3 covers 15 residues. Germline CDR1 and CDR2: LNHDA and SQIVND (reference sequence). V shed 5 bases, J shed 5 bases, and the junction held 7 bases outside the gene matches. In DNA, the CDR3 is TGTGCCAGTAGTCTACAGCGGGACAGGGGGTATGGCTACACCTTC. Its translation: CASSLQRDRGYGYTF. Filled out from reference TRBV19 and TRBJ1-2, the complete variable domain reads DGGITQSPKYLFRKEGQNVTLSCEQNLNHDAMYWYRQDPGQGLRLIYYSQIVNDFQKGDIAEGYSVSREKKESFPLTVTSAQKNPTAFYLCASSLQRDRGYGYTFGSGTRLTVV.

The J gene is TRBJ2-3, the V gene TRBV7-3, with D maybe TRBD2 (6 bases). V lost 1 base and J lost 0, with 8 bases in between. This CDR3 is 15 amino acids long. Germline V gene sequence: CDR1 SGHTA, CDR2 FQGTGA. The CDR3 protein is CASSLMAGSTDTQYF. The CDR3 nucleotides read TGTGCCAGCAGCTTAATGGCGGGGAGCACAGATACGCAGTATTTT.

As DNA, the CDR3 is TGTGCCAGCAGCCCTTTTAGCGGGGGTGAGCAGTTCTTC. This translates into CASSPFSGGEQFF. The chain is built from TRBV3-1 (or the pseudogene TRBV3-2) and TRBJ2-1, with TRBD2 matching over 9 bases. The CDR3 consists of 13 residues. V was pared by 4 bases and J by 9 bases, with 4 bases of the junction left unmatched. In germline, CDR1 is LGHDT, CDR2 YNNKEL (reference sequence).

This clone has just a few counts. The genes are TRBV10-3 and TRBJ1-5; possibly TRBD1 for D (5 bases). CDR1 and CDR2 from the germline V gene are ENHRY and SYGVKD. Trimming pared 5 bases from V and 2 bases from J, leaving 10 bases between. This CDR3 has 14 residues. CDR3 coding DNA: TGTGCCATCAGTCAGGGCCAGGGCAATCAGCCCCAGCATTTT. Its translation is CAISQGQGNQPQHF.

The chain carries TRBV4-2 and TRBJ1-2; weak D call: TRBD1 (6 bases). In germline, CDR1 is LGHNA, CDR2 YNFKEQ. The CDR3 extends over 13 amino acids. Trimming took 2 bases from V and 2 from J, leaving 6 bases between them. CDR3 DNA: TGTGCCAGCAGCCAAACAGGGAACTATGGCTACACCTTC. As protein: CASSQTGNYGYTF.

This clone was counted once. CDR3 amino acids: CASSVGPPDRAAYEQYF. CDR3 sequence (DNA): TGTGCCAGCAGCGTAGGCCCCCCCGACAGGGCAGCCTACGAGCAGTACTTC. This sequence joins TRBV9 and TRBJ2-7, with 7 bases matching TRBD1. The V gene's germline CDR1 is SGDLS and CDR2 YYNGEE. This CDR3 spans 17 amino acids. The junction had 11 bases not matched to a gene; V was cut back by 0 bases and J by 2 bases.

The J gene is TRBJ2-1, the V gene TRBV18, with 8 bases matching TRBD2. Germline V gene lookup returns CDR1 KGHSH and CDR2 LQKENI. There are 15 residues in the CDR3. The ends lost 2 bases at V and 6 bases at J; junction bases unmatched: 6. The CDR3 region is CASSPAIAGTNEQFF. CDR3 DNA: TGTGCCAGCTCACCAGCAATAGCGGGGACCAATGAGCAGTTCTTC.

This chain connects TRBV5-1 to TRBJ1-1; tentative D call: TRBD1 (5 bases). Deletions cut 4 bases from V and 2 bases from J, with 12 bases between. Germline CDR1 SGHRS, CDR2 YFSETQ. CDR3 length: 14 residues. The CDR3 reads CASSRTRGNTEAFF. The CDR3 region has the DNA TGCGCCAGCAGCCGGACAAGGGGTAACACTGAAGCTTTCTTT.

This chain uses TRBV7-8 with TRBJ2-7; 11 nucleotides match TRBD2. Germline values: CDR1 SGHVS, CDR2 FQNEAQ. This CDR3 is built from 14 residues. J lost 3 bases, V lost 6 bases, and 4 bases had no gene match. In DNA form, the CDR3 reads TGTGCCAGCAGTATTACTAGCGGGGGCTACGAGCAGTACTTC. This translates into CASSITSGGYEQYF.

The chain joins TRBV24-1 to TRBJ1-5; TRBD1 matches 9 bases. V gave up 5 bases and J gave up 2 bases; unmatched junction bases: 6. From germline, CDR1 is KGHDR and CDR2 SFDVKD. The CDR3 is made up of 16 amino acids. This CDR3 reads CATSGTGDPRNQPQHF. The CDR3 coding sequence is TGTGCCACCAGTGGGACAGGGGATCCTCGCAATCAGCCCCAGCATTTT.

This chain uses TRBV11-3 with TRBJ2-2; 10 bases agree with TRBD1. The CDR3 loop spans 17 amino acids. The ends lost 1 base at V and 0 bases at J; junction bases unmatched: 2. From germline, CDR1 is SGHNT and CDR2 YENEEA. In nucleotides, the CDR3 is TGTGCCAGCAGCTTAGTTGGGACAGGGGCGAACACCGGGGAGCTGTTTTTT. Its translation: CASSLVGTGANTGELFF.

This chain uses TRBV11-2 with TRBJ2-7, with TRBD1 matching 11 bases. The CDR3 extends over 19 amino acids. Germline values: CDR1 SGHAT, CDR2 FQNNGV. Trimming at V came to 5 bases and at J to 5 bases, leaving 20 bases not matched to a gene. The CDR3 nucleotides read TGTGCCAGCAGCCCACCCACACTCCCCGGGACAGGGGGGGAGGACGAGCAGTACTTC. As protein: CASSPPTLPGTGGEDEQYF.

This rearrangement joins TRBV12-3 or TRBV12-4 to TRBJ1-1, with D possibly being TRBD1 (5 bases). CDR3 length: 13 residues. V dropped 9 bases and J dropped 2 bases, with 13 bases sitting between them. CDR3 region: CASSDSLNTEAFF. In DNA form, the CDR3 reads TGTGCCAGTTCTGACAGCCTAAACACTGAAGCTTTCTTT.

The chain combines TRBV4-3 with TRBJ2-3; 9 bases are a match to TRBD2. The CDR3 length is 17 residues. CDR1 is LGHNA, CDR2 YSLEER, per germline. After removal of 1 base from V and 9 bases from J, the junction contained 14 bases not matched to a gene. The CDR3 region is CASSQGLAGALGSTQYF. The CDR3 nucleotides are TGCGCCAGCAGCCAAGGATTAGCGGGGGCCCTCGGATCCACGCAGTATTTT.

This chain uses TRBV18 with TRBJ1-4; D unresolved. Germline CDR1 and CDR2: KGHSH and LQKENI. V dropped 1 base and J dropped 1 base, with 7 bases sitting between them. The length of the CDR3 is 15 residues. CDR3 amino acids: CASSPLAGTNEKLFF. Here the CDR3 DNA reads TGTGCCAGCTCACCACTTGCAGGAACTAATGAAAAACTGTTTTTT.

This clone occurred once. This sequence joins TRBV6-2 or TRBV6-3 and TRBJ2-1; D not resolved. Germline-derived CDR1 and CDR2 are MNHEY and SVGEGT. Trimming shortened V by 4 bases and J by 8 bases, and 6 bases separated the two germline ends. The CDR3 loop spans 11 amino acids. The CDR3 DNA follows: TGTGCCAGCAGTTGGCGGTATGAGCAGTTCTTC. This gives the protein CASSWRYEQFF.

The chain combines TRBV9 with TRBJ2-7; 9 bases are a match to TRBD1. In germline, CDR1 is SGDLS, CDR2 YYNGEE. V was clipped by 4 bases and J by 9 bases; unmatched bases: 14. The CDR3 extends over 15 amino acids. The CDR3 sequence is CASSPRTGEASGQYF. CDR3 coding DNA: TGTGCCAGCAGCCCGCGGACAGGGGAGGCCTCGGGGCAGTACTTC.

The chain uses TRBV28 and TRBJ1-4; D not certain. Germline V CDR1 and CDR2: MDHEN, SYDVKM. V dropped 5 bases and J dropped 5 bases, with 3 bases sitting between them. This CDR3 is 11 amino acids long. CDR3 nucleotide sequence: TGTGCCAGCAGTCCGAATGAAAAACTGTTTTTT. It encodes CASSPNEKLFF.

This chain uses TRBV27 with TRBJ1-1; TRBD1 matches 7 bases. Germline V gene lookup returns CDR1 MNHEY and CDR2 SMNVEV (reference sequence). The length of the CDR3 is 14 residues. Trimming cost V 6 bases and J 2 bases; bases outside gene matches: 6. The CDR3: CASRLQGLNTEAFF. As DNA, the CDR3 is TGTGCCAGCAGATTACAGGGGCTAAACACTGAAGCTTTCTTT.

The chain employs TRBV25-1 and TRBJ1-2, with no clear D. Germline CDR1 MGHDK, CDR2 SYGVNS. The CDR3 length is 11 residues. Trimming removed 5 bases at V and 6 bases at J, with 7 bases between. The CDR3 is CASSHTHGYTF. The DNA of the CDR3 is TGTGCCAGCAGTCACACCCATGGCTACACCTTC.

The chain employs TRBV6-2 or TRBV6-3 and TRBJ1-6, with D unclear. V lost 0 bases, J lost 8 bases, and 8 bases lay in between. CDR1 and CDR2 (germline): MNHEY, SVGEGT. The CDR3 is 14 amino acids. The CDR3 reads CASSYSALHSPLHF. The CDR3 DNA is TGTGCCAGCAGTTACTCGGCCCTGCATTCACCCCTCCACTTT.

The CDR3 loop is CASSPRGAGRANEKLFF. Here the CDR3 DNA reads TGTGCCAGCAGCCCGCGCGGGGCAGGGAGGGCTAATGAAAAACTGTTTTTT. This chain joins TRBV13 and TRBJ1-4; tentative D call: TRBD1 (5 bases). Per germline, CDR1 PRHDT and CDR2 FYEKMQ (reference sequence). The CDR3 spans 17 residues. The V gene lost 5 bases and the J gene lost 3 bases, with 19 bases spanning the gap.

The chain combines TRBV24-1 with TRBJ1-2, with 8 bases aligning to TRBD1. The V gene end was trimmed by 5 bases and the J gene end by 3 bases; junction bases not matched to a gene: 1. Germline CDR1 KGHDR, CDR2 SFDVKD. The CDR3 totals 13 residues. CDR3 region: CATSGQGYYGYTF. The CDR3 region has the DNA TGTGCCACCAGTGGACAGGGGTACTATGGCTACACCTTC.

The chain links TRBV29-1 to TRBJ2-3; maybe TRBD1 (6 bases). The CDR3 is 16 residues long. Trimming stripped 6 bases from V and 0 bases from J, with 19 bases between. The germline gives CDR1 SQVTM, CDR2 ANQGSEA. The CDR3 sequence: CSVGAFRVSSTDTQYF. CDR3 nucleotide sequence: TGCAGCGTGGGGGCGTTTAGGGTTTCTAGCACAGATACGCAGTATTTT.